This TCR beta chain originates from a study of blood T cell repertoires in COVID-19. Whole-study context: The United States, Italy and Spain provided the acute and convalescent COVID-19 samples. Sources were T cells, B-cell-depleted T cells, or PBMCs; the material itself was cDNA or gDNA.

In the source study's methods: Researchers report that nucleated cell counts were estimated from reference gene primer amplification. Sequencing used immunoSEQ multiplex PCR; TCRdb keeps in-frame clones, though not all of them. V and J calls and clone size are as listed in that table; D and trimming were resolved from the DNA. This table holds over 95,000 clones, about 88% found once. The CDR3 loop spans 19 amino acids. The germline CDR1 and CDR2 sequences are LNHDA and SQIVND (reference sequence). After removal of 2 bases from V and 1 base from J, the junction contained 16 bases not matched to a gene.

This rearrangement joins TRBV19 to TRBJ1-1; 7 bases map to TRBD1. Sequenced material: peripheral blood. The source is an older woman who had recovered from COVID-19. The CDR3 DNA is TGTGCCAGTAGTATAATAACCCGGGACAGCCCCCTATGGAACACTGAAGCTTTCTTT. Protein: CASSIITRDSPLWNTEAFF. The entire variable domain, with the rest obtained from reference TRBV19 and TRBJ1-1, is as follows: DGGITQSPKYLFRKEGQNVTLSCEQNLNHDAMYWYRQDPGQGLRLIYYSQIVNDFQKGDIAEGYSVSREKKESFPLTVTSAQKNPTAFYLCASSIITRDSPLWNTEAFFGQGTRLTVV.